This T cell receptor (beta chain) derives from a study of blood T cell repertoires in COVID-19. Looking at the study overall: Italy, Spain and the United States were the sources of the convalescent and acute COVID-19 samples. PBMCs, B-cell-depleted T cells, or T cells provided the cDNA or gDNA that made up the material.

Seattle participants joined during active infection and were tracked over time. Original analysis: Researchers report that nucleated cell counts were estimated from reference gene primer amplification. Assay: immunoSEQ multiplex PCR; the TCRdb copy retains only in-frame clones and omits some. D and trimming come from the DNA, and the V and J calls and clone size come from that table. The data contain hundreds of thousands of clones, about 87% of them singletons. Unmatched junction bases numbered 5, after V lost 10 bases and J lost 8 bases. Germline loops: CDR1 WSHSY, CDR2 SAAADI. The CDR3 has 13 residues.

The material sequenced was peripheral blood. The clonotype originates from a woman in her thirties with COVID-19, enrolled during active disease. This sequence joins TRBV10-2 and TRBJ2-1, with TRBD2 matching 13 bases. CDR3 DNA sequence: TGCGCCATCCGACTAGCGGGAGGTTATGAGCAGTTCTTC. Translated: CAIRLAGGYEQFF.